A single sample is the source of the 20 T cell receptor beta chains below, sequenced in a study of tumor-infiltrating lymphocytes in primary liver carcinoma. A primer matching the constant region was used to make TCR beta cDNA from 450 to 550 ng of total RNA. Three nested multiplex PCR rounds, a slightly modified ARM-PCR method, built the TCR beta libraries. With TRBV1-TRBV30 forward primers and a C-beta reverse primer, the first two PCR rounds were run for around 10 cycles each. Each CDR3 protein gets one entry after TCRdb re-called the multiplex PCR reads with MiXCR. The sample shows approximately 76,000 distinct CDR3 sequences, 70% to 75% of them seen only once. Co-extraction yielded RNA and DNA from around 20-30 mg of unsorted bulk tissue. Sequenced sample: liver tumor tissue from sampling region 4. Subset of the sample: tumor region T4, right-lateral pole. The origin of the receptors is a woman aged 60-75 years with primary liver carcinoma and hepatitis B virus infection.

V is TRBV2 and J is TRBJ2-3; TRBD2 matches 8 bases. The V gene end was trimmed by 7 bases and the J gene end by 1 base; junction bases not matched to a gene: 1. Germline assignment: CDR1 SNHLY and CDR2 FYNNEI. This CDR3 has 13 residues. CDR3 DNA sequence: TGTGCCAGCAAGACTAGCGGCACAGATACGCAGTATTTT. It encodes CASKTSGTDTQYF.

This rearrangement joins TRBV29-1 to TRBJ2-7, with D possibly TRBD2 on 5 matching bases. V was clipped by 4 bases and J by 5 bases, with 12 bases between them. Germline CDR1 SQVTM, CDR2 ANQGSEA. This CDR3 comprises 12 residues. The CDR3 protein is CSVAPGSHEQYF. The CDR3 DNA follows: TGCAGCGTTGCCCCGGGGTCCCACGAGCAGTACTTC.

This clonotype has only one observation. An end of the junction differs from the germline gene, which may be a read error. The chain carries TRBV5-1 and TRBJ2-7, with D possibly being TRBD2 (6 bases). The CDR3 spans 16 residues. The germline V gene encodes CDR1 SGHRS and CDR2 YFSETQ. The CDR3 coding sequence is TGCGCAAGCAGCTTGGAAGGGGCGGGATCCCCCTACGAGAAGTACTTC. It codes for CASSLEGAGSPYEKYF.

Concerning this clonotype: A junction boundary mismatches the germline segment, possibly from a read error. The CDR3 DNA is TGCATCGTTAGGGGGTCTGGAAACACCATATATTTT. Residues: CIVRGSGNTIYF. The chain is built from TRBV29-1 and TRBJ1-3; TRBD1 might be the D (6 bases). This CDR3 contains 12 residues. From germline, CDR1 is SQVTM and CDR2 ANQGSEA.

This clonotype was found once. Germline and junction disagree at one end, which may indicate a read error. This chain uses TRBV11-2 with TRBJ1-1; D gene uncertain. The CDR3 runs to 13 residues. Germline values: CDR1 SGHAT, CDR2 FQNNGV. CDR3 in amino acids: CVSSLRLDGEAFF. In DNA form, the CDR3 reads TGTGTCAGCAGTTTGAGATTGGACGGGGAAGCTTTCTTT.

The chain carries TRBV6-1 and TRBJ1-2; D unclear. The CDR3 totals 14 residues. V was shortened by 11 bases and J by 3 bases, with 19 bases between the two germline ends. Germline CDR1 MNHNS, CDR2 SASEGT. For the CDR3, the DNA is TGTGCCGGCACTGAAGGTTCCGAGTACTATGGCTACACCTTC. It encodes CAGTEGSEYYGYTF.

In the case of this clonotype: At one boundary the junction diverges from the germline segment, which might be a read error. The chain combines TRBV5-4 with TRBJ2-7; TRBD2 aligns across 8 bases. The CDR3 spans 14 residues. CDR1 is SGHNT and CDR2 is YYREEE in the germline V gene (reference sequence). The CDR3: CTSSQGLAVSEQYF. CDR3 nucleotide sequence: TGTACCAGCAGCCAAGGACTAGCCGTTTCAGAGCAATACTTC.

This clonotype was detected once. V usage is TRBV11-2 and J usage is TRBJ2-7; D may correspond to TRBD1 or TRBD2 (5 bases each). Trimming left V 8 bases short and J 2 bases short, with 10 bases between. CDR1 is SGHAT and CDR2 is FQNNGV in the germline V gene. CDR3 length equals 12 residues. Here the CDR3 DNA reads TGTGCCAGCGGGGGTAATACCTACGAGCAGTACTTC. This encodes CASGGNTYEQYF.

Notes on this clonotype: Given a much more abundant clone one base away, this may be a read error. This chain connects TRBV28 to TRBJ2-7; TRBD2 aligns across 11 bases. V gave up 7 bases and J gave up 9 bases; unmatched junction bases: 11. The CDR3 spans 14 residues. Germline values: CDR1 MDHEN, CDR2 SYDVKM. The CDR3 DNA follows: TGTGCCAGCACCAATGGGGCTAGCGGGGGGACGCAGTACTTC. The encoded protein is CASTNGASGGTQYF.

This clonotype was counted at least ten times. The V and J genes are TRBV29-1 and TRBJ2-1, with TRBD2 matching 8 bases. CDR1 and CDR2 (germline): SQVTM, ANQGSEA. Trimming took 0 bases from V and 0 from J; bases not matched to a gene: 4. This CDR3 is built from 16 residues. The CDR3 DNA follows: TGCAGCGTTGAAGATCGGAGCGGGAGCTCCTACAATGAGCAGTTCTTC. Its protein is CSVEDRSGSSYNEQFF.

This clonotype is classed as medium-sized (0.01 to 0.1%). V is TRBV11-2 and J is TRBJ2-1; D is unresolved. CDR1 is SGHAT, CDR2 FQNNGV, per germline. V lost 0 bases, J lost 13 bases, and 7 bases lay in between. This CDR3 contains 11 residues. The CDR3 protein is CASSLDMAQFF. CDR3 DNA: TGTGCCAGCAGCTTAGATATGGCTCAGTTCTTC.

The chain employs TRBV28 and TRBJ2-2; possible D gene TRBD2, 6 bases. Germline assignment: CDR1 MDHEN and CDR2 SYDVKM. The CDR3 consists of 15 residues. Trimming cost V 9 bases and J 0 bases, with 14 bases left between them. CDR3 loop: CASYWRGANTGELFF. In DNA form, the CDR3 reads TGTGCCAGTTACTGGAGGGGAGCGAACACCGGGGAGCTGTTTTTT.

Notes on this clonotype: A junction end diverges from the germline sequence, so it may reflect a read error. This chain connects TRBV5-5 to TRBJ1-1; D unresolved. This CDR3 has 13 residues. CDR1 SGHKS and CDR2 YYEKEE come from the germline V gene (reference sequence). The DNA of the CDR3 is TGTGTCAGCAGCCGGGAGTTCAACAATGAAGCTTTCTTT. Amino acid sequence: CVSSREFNNEAFF.

This clonotype was counted once. Relative to the germline gene, one junction end is altered; a read error may explain this. The chain is built from TRBV5-1 and TRBJ1-4; D gene uncertain. Germline CDR1 SGHRS, CDR2 YFSETQ. This CDR3 is 13 amino acids long. The CDR3 reads CAGSPGVNEKLFF. CDR3 DNA: TGCGCCGGCAGCCCGGGAGTGAATGAAAAACTGTTTTTT.

Of note for this clonotype: As the CDR3 is not closed by the conserved phenylalanine or tryptophan, this likely results from a read error. The genes are TRBV4-2 and TRBJ2-1; D is perhaps TRBD2 (5 bases). Germline CDR1 is LGHNA and CDR2 is YNFKEQ. V lost 4 bases and J lost 6, with 19 bases in between. This CDR3 is built from 16 residues. The CDR3 protein is CASSPNDGDSGNEQFL. DNA for the CDR3: TGTGCCAGCAGCCCGAACGACGGGGATAGTGGCAATGAGCAGTTCTTA.

The table lists this clonotype with a few counts. The gene calls are TRBV11-2 and TRBJ1-5, with 8 positions matching TRBD1. The length of the CDR3 is 15 residues. The V gene's germline CDR1 is SGHAT and CDR2 FQNNGV. CDR3 sequence: CVTSSDRGSNQPQHF. The CDR3, as DNA: TGTGTCACCAGCTCCGACAGGGGTAGCAATCAGCCCCAGCATTTT.

The genes are TRBV11-3 and TRBJ2-1; D might be TRBD2 (6 bases). V lost 3 bases, J lost 9 bases, and 18 bases lay in between. This CDR3 contains 15 residues. The germline CDR1 and CDR2 sequences are SGHNT and YENEEA. The CDR3 bases are TGTGCCAGCAGCTTGGGAACTAGAGGGAGGCTTGAGCAGTTCTTC. Protein product: CASSLGTRGRLEQFF.

Concerning this clonotype itself: One end of the junction does not line up with germline, which may come from a read error. J is TRBJ2-3 and V is TRBV11-1, with 7 bases aligning to TRBD2. Germline V gene lookup returns CDR1 SGHAT and CDR2 FQDESV (reference sequence). The CDR3 is 14 amino acids. In DNA form, the CDR3 reads TGTGCCGGCAGCTTGAGGCAACGTGCGGGAGAGTCTCTCTTT. Protein: CAGSLRQRAGESLF.

This clonotype was observed at least ten times. The V gene is TRBV12-3 or TRBV12-4, the J gene TRBJ2-1; perhaps TRBD1 as D (5 bases). V dropped 3 bases and J dropped 9 bases, with 12 bases sitting between them. This CDR3 spans 13 amino acids. The CDR3 loop reads CASSFRKGIEQFF. DNA for the CDR3: TGTGCCAGCAGTTTTCGTAAGGGGATTGAGCAGTTCTTC.

With regard to this clonotype: A much larger clone sits a single nucleotide away, making a read error possible. This chain links TRBV5-1 with TRBJ2-1; no clear D. The germline V gene encodes CDR1 SGHRS and CDR2 YFSETQ. The CDR3 totals 12 residues. CDR3 coding DNA: TGCGCCATCAGCTTGGTGACTAATGAGCAGTTCTTC. Amino acids: CAISLVTNEQFF. The variable domain in full, completed from reference TRBV5-1 and TRBJ2-1, reads KAGVTQTPRYLIKTRGQQVTLSCSPISGHRSVSWYQQTPGQGLQFLFEYFSETQRNKGNFPGRFSGRQFSNSRSEMNVSTLELGDSALYLCAISLVTNEQFFGPGTRLTVL.